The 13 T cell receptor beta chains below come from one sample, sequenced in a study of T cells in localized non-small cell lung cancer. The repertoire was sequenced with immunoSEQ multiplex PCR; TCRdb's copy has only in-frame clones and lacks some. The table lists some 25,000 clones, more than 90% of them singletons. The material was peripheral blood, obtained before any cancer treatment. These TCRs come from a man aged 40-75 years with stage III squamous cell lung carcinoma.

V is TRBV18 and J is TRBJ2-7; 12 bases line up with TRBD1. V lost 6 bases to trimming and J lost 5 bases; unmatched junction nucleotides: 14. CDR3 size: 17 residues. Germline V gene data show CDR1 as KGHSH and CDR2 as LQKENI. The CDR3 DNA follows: TGTGCCAGCTCCCCCGGGACAGGGGGCGGAGGTGTACACGAGCAGTACTTC. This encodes CASSPGTGGGGVHEQYF. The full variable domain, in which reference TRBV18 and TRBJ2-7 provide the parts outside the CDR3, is NAGVMQNPRHLVRRRGQEARLRCSPMKGHSHVYWYRQLPEEGLKFMVYLQKENIIDESGMPKERFSAEFPKEGPSILRIQQVVRGDSAAYFCASSPGTGGGGVHEQYFGPGTRLTVT.

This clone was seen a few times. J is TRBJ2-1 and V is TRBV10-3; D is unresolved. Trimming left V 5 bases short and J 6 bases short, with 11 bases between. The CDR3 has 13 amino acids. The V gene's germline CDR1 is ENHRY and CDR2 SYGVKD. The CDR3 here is CAISNREINEQFF. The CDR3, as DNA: TGTGCCATCAGTAACAGAGAAATCAATGAGCAGTTCTTC.

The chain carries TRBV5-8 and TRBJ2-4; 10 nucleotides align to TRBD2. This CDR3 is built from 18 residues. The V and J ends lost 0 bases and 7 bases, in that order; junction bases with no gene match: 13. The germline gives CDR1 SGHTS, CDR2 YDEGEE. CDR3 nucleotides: TGTGCCAGCAGCTTGGTTGGTCTAGCGGGAGCCAGAGGGAACATTCAGTACTTC. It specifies CASSLVGLAGARGNIQYF.

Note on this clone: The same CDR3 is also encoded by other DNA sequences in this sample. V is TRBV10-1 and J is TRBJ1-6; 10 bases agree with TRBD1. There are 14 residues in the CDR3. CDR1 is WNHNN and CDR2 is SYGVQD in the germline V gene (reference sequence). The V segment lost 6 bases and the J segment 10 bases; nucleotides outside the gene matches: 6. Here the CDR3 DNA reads TGCGCCAGCAGGGGACAGGGGTCGGAATCACCCCTCCACTTT. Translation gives CASRGQGSESPLHF.

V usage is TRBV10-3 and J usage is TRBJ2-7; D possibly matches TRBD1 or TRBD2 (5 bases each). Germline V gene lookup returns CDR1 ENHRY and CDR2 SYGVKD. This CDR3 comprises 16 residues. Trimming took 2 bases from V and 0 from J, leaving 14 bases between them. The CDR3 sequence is CAISEGAGTGSYEQYF. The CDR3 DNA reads TGTGCCATCAGTGAGGGAGCCGGGACGGGCTCCTACGAGCAGTACTTC.

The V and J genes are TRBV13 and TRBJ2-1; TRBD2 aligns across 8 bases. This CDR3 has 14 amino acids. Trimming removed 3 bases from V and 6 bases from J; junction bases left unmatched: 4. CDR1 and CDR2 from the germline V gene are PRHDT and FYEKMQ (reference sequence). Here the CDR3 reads CASSFGSGSNEQFF. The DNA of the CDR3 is TGTGCCAGCAGCTTCGGGAGCGGGAGCAATGAGCAGTTCTTC.

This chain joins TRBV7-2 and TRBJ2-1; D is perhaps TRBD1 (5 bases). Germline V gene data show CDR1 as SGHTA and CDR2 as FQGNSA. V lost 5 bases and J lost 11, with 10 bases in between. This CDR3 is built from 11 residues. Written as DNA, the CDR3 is TGTGCCAGCAGCCAGGGAATCAAGCAGTTCTTC. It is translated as CASSQGIKQFF.

The CDR3, as DNA: TGTGCCAGCAGACGAGGCACTGAAGCTTTCTTT. Its protein product is CASRRGTEAFF. V gene TRBV7-2 combines with J gene TRBJ1-1; D remains ambiguous. This CDR3 comprises 11 residues. Germline lookup yields CDR1 SGHTA and CDR2 FQGNSA. Trimming took off 6 bases at V and 4 bases at J, with 6 bases between the two ends.

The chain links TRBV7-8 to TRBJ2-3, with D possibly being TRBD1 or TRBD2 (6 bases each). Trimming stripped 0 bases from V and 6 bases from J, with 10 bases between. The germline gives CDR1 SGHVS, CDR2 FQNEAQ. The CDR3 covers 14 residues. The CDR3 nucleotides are TGTGCCAGCAGCTTAGCGGGGGGCGGGGATACGCAGTATTTT. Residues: CASSLAGGGDTQYF.

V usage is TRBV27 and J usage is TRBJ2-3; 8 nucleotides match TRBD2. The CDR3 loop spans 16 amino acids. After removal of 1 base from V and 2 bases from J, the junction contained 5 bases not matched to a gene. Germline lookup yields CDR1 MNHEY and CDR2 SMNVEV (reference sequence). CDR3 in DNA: TGTGCCAGCAGTTTATTACCGGGAGGGTTCACAGATACGCAGTATTTT. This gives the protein CASSLLPGGFTDTQYF.

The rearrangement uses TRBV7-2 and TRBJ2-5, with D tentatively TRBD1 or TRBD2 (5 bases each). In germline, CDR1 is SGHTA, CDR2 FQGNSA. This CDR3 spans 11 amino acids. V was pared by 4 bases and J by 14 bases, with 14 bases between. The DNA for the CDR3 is TGTGCCAGCAGCTCGACGGGGCCCAGATACTTC. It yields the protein CASSSTGPRYF.

The CDR3 protein is CASSLNRVSEAFF. CDR3 nucleotide sequence: TGTGCCAGCAGTCTGAACAGGGTTTCTGAAGCTTTCTTT. This chain links TRBV28 with TRBJ1-1, with D possibly matching TRBD1 (6 bases). Germline CDR1 is MDHEN and CDR2 is SYDVKM. The CDR3 totals 13 residues. V shed 5 bases and J shed 6 bases, with 13 bases lying between them. Looking up the rest from reference TRBV28 and TRBJ1-1 gives the full variable domain: DVKVTQSSRYLVKRTGEKVFLECVQDMDHENMFWYRQDPGLGLRLIYFSYDVKMKEKGDIPEGYSVSREKKERFSLILESASTNQTSMYLCASSLNRVSEAFFGQGTRLTVV.

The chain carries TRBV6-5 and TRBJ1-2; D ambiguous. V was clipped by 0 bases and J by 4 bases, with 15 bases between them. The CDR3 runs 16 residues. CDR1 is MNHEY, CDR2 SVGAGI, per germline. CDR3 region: CASSYSSSIPLYGYTF. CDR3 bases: TGTGCCAGCAGTTACTCGAGCAGCATACCCCTCTATGGCTACACCTTC.